This T cell receptor (beta chain) derives from a study of OX40 agonist ivuxolimab in advanced cancers. Turning to the study itself: The study treated patients with ivuxolimab, an agonistic anti-OX40 (CD134) antibody. The study enrolled dose-escalation patients with hepatocellular carcinoma, melanoma, renal cell or head and neck cancer. Study-wide results and caveats: The study observed clonal expansion of CD4+ and CD8+ blood T cells by week 6 at 0.1 to 3.0 mg/kg.

Turning to this clone: The antigen is unknown.

From germline, CDR1 is ENHRY and CDR2 SYGVKD. The CDR3 has 15 residues. Trimming at V came to 4 bases and at J to 3 bases, leaving 7 bases not matched to a gene. The data were produced by immunoSEQ multiplex PCR, yet TCRdb's version contains in-frame clones alone and is incomplete. The sample yields nearly 80,000 clones, under 90% seen once. The chain employs TRBV10-3 and TRBJ2-7; 9 positions agree with TRBD1. The starting material was CD4+ or CD8+ T cells sorted from blood, obtained in a trial of the OX40 agonist ivuxolimab. This sequence was found in an adult with an advanced solid tumor such as melanoma, head and neck, liver or kidney cancer. DNA of the CDR3: TGTGCCATCAGTGTATCCGGGACAGGGAGCTACGAGCAGTACTTC. Residues: CAISVSGTGSYEQYF.